This entry concerns a single T cell receptor beta chain. The antigen is undetermined. The data originate from a study of graft-versus-host responses after intestinal transplantation. On the study more broadly: The whole recipient group had anti-thymocyte globulin induction followed by tacrolimus and steroids for two to four years.

Germline CDR1 reads SGHVS; CDR2 reads FQNEAQ. The germline V and J ends were trimmed by 1 base and 0 bases, with 3 bases remaining between them. The CDR3 consists of 13 residues. Repertoires were generated with immunoSEQ multiplex PCR, while TCRdb's copy carries only in-frame clones and drops some. Found here are 90,000 to 150,000 clones, 90% to 95% of them singletons; the top ten hold roughly 0.11%. Study-wide results and limits: The study found high graft-versus-host to host-versus-graft clonal ratios in allografts of patients with graft-donor T cell macrochimerism. GvH clonotypes were identified within recipient marrow, with a subset emerging first in ileum or blood. Peak circulating GvH clone levels tracked with early post-transplant HvG declines.

The source is a human donor who received an intestinal transplant. The specimen comprised unstimulated CD4+ T cells sorted from spleen or lymph node cells, sampled before intestinal transplant. V usage is TRBV7-8 and J usage is TRBJ1-1; D remains unclear. Here the CDR3 reads CASSLELNTEAFF. The CDR3 nucleotides read TGTGCCAGCAGCTTAGAATTGAACACTGAAGCTTTCTTT.